The 17 T cell receptor beta chains presented below share a single source sample, sequenced in a study of blood T cells in healthy people across ages. Through a sample-barcoded 5' primer and a J-beta primer mix, a second PCR was run for 7 to 11 cycles. TCRdb analysed the 5' RACE reads with MiXCR anew, one entry per CDR3 protein. The table shows approximately 850,000 distinct CDR3 sequences, with 40% to 50% occurring only once. Sequencing was performed on blood. All receptors come from a man aged 55 to 70 in good health.

The table lists this clonotype with many counts. This chain uses TRBV29-1 with TRBJ2-6; D gene ambiguous. The CDR3 totals 13 residues. CDR1 and CDR2 (germline): SQVTM, ANQGSEA. Trimming removed 4 bases at V and 0 bases at J, with 4 bases between. Here the CDR3 DNA reads TGCAGCGTTGTCAGCTCTGGGGCCAACGTCCTGACTTTC. Its protein product is CSVVSSGANVLTF.

This clonotype came up a few times. The chain couples TRBV28 to TRBJ2-7; TRBD2 agrees at 8 bases. The CDR3 consists of 15 residues. Trimming took 6 bases from V and 4 from J; bases not matched to a gene: 11. The germline V gene has CDR1 MDHEN and CDR2 SYDVKM. CDR3 in amino acids: CASSAPGGGLYEQYF. The CDR3 region has the DNA TGTGCCAGCAGCGCGCCGGGGGGGGGCCTTTACGAGCAGTACTTC.

The chain employs TRBV6-5 and TRBJ1-2; 8 nucleotides agree with TRBD1. Losses at the gene ends were 5 bases for V and 6 bases for J; bases not matched to a gene: 11. Germline values: CDR1 MNHEY, CDR2 SVGAGI. This CDR3 has 15 amino acids. CDR3 nucleotides: TGTGCCAGCAGTCAACCGGGACAGGCGAGCCATGGCTACACCTTC. Its translation: CASSQPGQASHGYTF.

The V and J genes are TRBV5-5 and TRBJ2-2; 15 bases align to TRBD2. This CDR3 comprises 18 residues. Trimming cost V 4 bases and J 3 bases; bases outside gene matches: 7. CDR1 is SGHKS, CDR2 YYEKEE, per germline (reference sequence). This chain's CDR3 is CASSPGLAGGPYTGELFF. The DNA of the CDR3 is TGTGCCAGCAGCCCCGGACTAGCGGGGGGGCCGTACACCGGGGAGCTGTTTTTT.

About this clonotype: The junction does not match germline at one end; this may be a read error. The genes are TRBV25-1 and TRBJ2-5; TRBD1 is a possible D gene (6 bases). The CDR3 is 14 amino acids. Germline V gene sequence: CDR1 MGHDK, CDR2 SYGVNS. CDR3 in amino acids: CTSSEAGQTYEQYF. The CDR3 bases are TGTACCAGCAGTGAGGCAGGACAGACCTACGAGCAGTACTTT.

The chain employs TRBV29-1 and TRBJ2-1, with D hard to call. The J call is in doubt because the DNA end fits TRBJ2-7 better. Germline assignment: CDR1 SQVTM and CDR2 ANQGSEA. CDR3 length: 13 residues. The DNA for the CDR3 is TGCAGCGTTGCATTGAGCTCCTACAATGAGCAGTACTTC. It yields the protein CSVALSSYNEQYF.

The rearrangement joins TRBV18 to TRBJ2-6; D gene uncertain. The V end lost 3 bases, the J end lost 4 bases, and 13 bases lay between the germline ends. The germline gives CDR1 KGHSH, CDR2 LQKENI. This CDR3 is 16 amino acids long. The CDR3 DNA reads as TGTGCCAGCTCACCTCAATTGTCCGTAGGGGCCAACGTCCTGACTTTC. It is translated as CASSPQLSVGANVLTF.

A few counts support this clonotype. The gene calls are TRBV10-2 and TRBJ2-5; TRBD1 agrees at 8 bases. The CDR3 spans 14 residues. Per the germline V gene, CDR1 is WSHSY and CDR2 is SAAADI. J gave up 6 bases and V 4 bases, and 7 bases lay outside the gene matches. In nucleotides, the CDR3 is TGCGCCAGCAGTGCCGCAGGGGGCGCGAAGACCCAGTACTTC. The encoded protein is CASSAAGGAKTQYF.

A few counts support this clonotype. The chain links TRBV6-1 to TRBJ2-5; 8 bases fit TRBD1. The ends lost 5 bases at V and 5 bases at J; junction bases unmatched: 10. Germline lookup yields CDR1 MNHNS and CDR2 SASEGT. The CDR3 runs 15 residues. CDR3 loop: CASSRRDRYSETQYF. The CDR3 DNA is TGTGCCAGCAGTCGCCGGGACAGGTATTCGGAGACCCAGTACTTC.

This clonotype has more than one count but fewer than ten. This chain connects TRBV2 to TRBJ1-6; D gene unclear. The CDR3 contains 20 residues. V lost 4 bases, J lost 1 base, and 23 bases lay in between. Germline assignment: CDR1 SNHLY and CDR2 FYNNEI. The CDR3 sequence: CASSVGSSLLERSYNSPLHF. The CDR3 nucleotides read TGTGCCAGCAGTGTAGGCAGTTCTCTGTTGGAGAGATCCTATAATTCACCCCTCCACTTT.

The sample holds a few counts of this clonotype. V usage is TRBV4-3 and J usage is TRBJ2-3; TRBD1 aligns across 7 bases. This CDR3 region has 16 residues. The V and J ends lost 0 bases and 5 bases, in that order; junction bases with no gene match: 8. Germline V gene sequence: CDR1 LGHNA, CDR2 YSLEER. The CDR3 reads CASSQDSHRGGDTQYF. The CDR3 nucleotides are TGCGCCAGCAGCCAAGATTCGCACAGGGGCGGAGATACGCAGTATTTT.

The chain combines TRBV27 with TRBJ2-5, with D perhaps matching TRBD2 (7 bases). The CDR3 length is 16 residues. The germline CDR1 and CDR2 sequences are MNHEY and SMNVEV (reference sequence). V gave up 5 bases and J gave up 7 bases, with 23 bases separating them. The CDR3 region is CASSAMGGSLGGTQYF. CDR3 in DNA: TGTGCCAGCAGTGCGATGGGGGGGTCCCTAGGGGGGACCCAGTACTTC.

The DNA for the CDR3 is TGTGCCATCAGTGACCCGGGACAGGCCAGGCAGTATTTT. The encoded protein is CAISDPGQARQYF. V is TRBV10-3 and J is TRBJ2-3; 8 bases match TRBD1. The CDR3 extends over 13 amino acids. Germline V gene lookup returns CDR1 ENHRY and CDR2 SYGVKD. The V gene end was trimmed by 3 bases and the J gene end by 11 bases; junction bases not matched to a gene: 7.

The genes are TRBV9 and TRBJ2-1; 10 bases line up with TRBD1. The CDR3 has 18 residues. Germline V gene sequence: CDR1 SGDLS, CDR2 YYNGEE. The J segment lost 5 bases and the V segment lost 0 bases, leaving 11 bases of the junction unmatched. CDR3 coding DNA: TGTGCCAGCAGCGTAGAGGGACAGGGGAAATTTATCCACAATGAGCAGTTCTTC. Encoded protein: CASSVEGQGKFIHNEQFF.

The chain recombines TRBV7-8 with TRBJ2-4; D possibly corresponds to TRBD2 (6 bases). The J call may be faulty, since TRBJ2-7 better matches the DNA end. From germline, CDR1 is SGHVS and CDR2 FQNEAQ. This CDR3 region has 14 residues. The CDR3 coding sequence is TGTGCCAGCAGCCAAACACTGGGAGGCTACGAGCAGTACTTC. Encoded protein: CASSQTLGGYEQYF.

This clonotype has a handful of counts. V gene TRBV4-3 combines with J gene TRBJ2-2; TRBD1 is a possible D gene (6 bases). Germline V gene sequence: CDR1 LGHNA, CDR2 YSLEER. The CDR3 totals 15 residues. V was shortened by 2 bases and J by 4 bases, with 11 bases between the two germline ends. The CDR3: CASSQQGQITGELFF. The CDR3 DNA reads TGCGCCAGCAGCCAACAGGGGCAGATCACCGGGGAGCTGTTTTTT.

The chain links TRBV12-3 or TRBV12-4 to TRBJ1-6; D is uncertain. Trimming left V 3 bases short and J 4 bases short, with 4 bases between. There are 13 residues in the CDR3. Here the CDR3 reads CASSFPYNSPLHF. DNA of the CDR3: TGTGCCAGCAGTTTCCCATATAATTCACCCCTCCACTTT.